This T cell receptor beta chain is drawn from a study of identical twins. Study-level points and caveats: The study found weaker excess twin sharing in beta out-of-frame sequences.

TCRdb analysed the 5' RACE reads with MiXCR anew, one entry per CDR3 protein. The sample records approximately 410,000 distinct CDR3 sequences, 15% to 20% being singletons. Germline V gives CDR1 MDHEN, CDR2 SYDVKM. Trimming cost V 5 bases and J 4 bases; bases outside gene matches: 7. This CDR3 has 15 amino acids. A note on this clonotype: Its target is not known.

The sequencing sample was made of naive T cells sorted from blood. This clonotype was obtained from a man between 45 and 60 years old in good health. The chain has TRBV28 and TRBJ2-2; 7 bases agree with TRBD1. The CDR3: CASSTTTGITGELFF. The CDR3 DNA is TGTGCCAGCAGTACTACGACAGGGATCACCGGGGAGCTGTTTTTT.